Presented here are 10 T cell receptor beta chains from one specimen sequenced in a study of blood T cell repertoires in COVID-19. Libraries were prepared by immunoSEQ multiplex PCR; TCRdb keeps only in-frame clonotypes and omits some of them. There are some 100,000 clones in the sample; 88% occur only once, and about 5.3% lies in the top ten. Input material: peripheral blood. These receptors all stem from a human donor in a cohort sampled during active COVID-19.

The CDR3 sequence: CASSFGTGVEAFF. The CDR3 DNA is TGTGCCAGCAGCTTCGGGACAGGGGTTGAAGCTTTCTTT. V usage is TRBV7-8 and J usage is TRBJ1-1; TRBD1 matches 10 bases. This CDR3 contains 13 residues. Germline V CDR1 and CDR2: SGHVS, FQNEAQ. Germline trimming cut 3 bases from V and 7 bases from J; bases unmatched to any gene: 2.

The chain uses TRBV3-1 (or the pseudogene TRBV3-2) and TRBJ2-7, with D perhaps matching TRBD2 (5 bases). The CDR3 has 13 residues. The germline CDR1 and CDR2 sequences are LGHDT and YNNKEL (reference sequence). Trimming left V 1 base short and J 2 bases short, with 6 bases between. The CDR3 nucleotides are TGTGCCAGCAGCCAAGCGGGGACCTACGAGCAGTACTTC. Translation gives CASSQAGTYEQYF.

The gene calls are TRBV7-3 and TRBJ2-3; D may be TRBD1 (6 bases). V lost 8 bases, J lost 2 bases, and 20 bases lay in between. The CDR3 runs 16 residues. The germline V gene has CDR1 SGHTA and CDR2 FQGTGA. Here the CDR3 DNA reads TGTGCCAGCGCCCGGGGTGTCAGGGGCAACACAGATACGCAGTATTTT. This translates into CASARGVRGNTDTQYF.

The chain is built from TRBV14 and TRBJ2-4; D is perhaps TRBD1 (6 bases). The CDR3 contains 12 residues. Germline CDR1 reads SGHDN; CDR2 reads FVKESK. Trimming removed 4 bases at V and 13 bases at J, with 14 bases between. The DNA of the CDR3 is TGTGCCAGCAGCCCCCACTGGGGGACACAGTACTTC. It codes for CASSPHWGTQYF.

This chain joins TRBV28 and TRBJ1-6, with TRBD1 matching 10 bases. The germline gives CDR1 MDHEN, CDR2 SYDVKM. V dropped 4 bases and J dropped 5; count of bases not matched to a gene: 5. CDR3 length: 16 amino acids. Here the CDR3 reads CASSSIGTGDNSPLHF. DNA for the CDR3: TGTGCCAGCAGTTCAATAGGGACAGGGGATAATTCACCCCTCCACTTT. Together with reference TRBV28 and TRBJ1-6, the CDR3 gives the full variable domain: DVKVTQSSRYLVKRTGEKVFLECVQDMDHENMFWYRQDPGLGLRLIYFSYDVKMKEKGDIPEGYSVSREKKERFSLILESASTNQTSMYLCASSSIGTGDNSPLHFGNGTRLTVT.

In this sample, this clone turned up once. The CDR3 bases are TGTGCCACCAGCAGTTTAAAGCGGGAGGGCCGGAATGAGCAGTTCTTC. It codes for CATSSLKREGRNEQFF. The rearrangement joins TRBV15 to TRBJ2-1; 10 bases are shared with TRBD2. CDR1 and CDR2 from the germline V gene are LNHNV and YYDKDF (reference sequence). V lost 3 bases to trimming and J lost 7 bases; unmatched junction nucleotides: 9. The CDR3 is made up of 16 amino acids.

The DNA for the CDR3 is TGCGCCAGCAGCTCACCCGAAAAGCGGAACTACGAGCAGTACTTC. Its translation: CASSSPEKRNYEQYF. The chain employs TRBV5-1 and TRBJ2-7, with D possibly TRBD2 on 5 matching bases. The germline V and J ends were trimmed by 3 bases and 3 bases, with 16 bases remaining between them. The CDR3 contains 15 residues. Looked up from germline, CDR1 is SGHRS and CDR2 is YFSETQ.

V usage is TRBV7-2 and J usage is TRBJ2-2; maybe TRBD2 (6 bases). Trimming removed 5 bases at V and 0 bases at J, with 10 bases between. CDR1 is SGHTA and CDR2 is FQGNSA in the germline V gene. The length of the CDR3 is 15 residues. The CDR3 nucleotides are TGTGCCAGCAGCCGGGGACTGTCGAACACCGGGGAGCTGTTTTTT. Its protein product is CASSRGLSNTGELFF.

The chain couples TRBV23-1 to TRBJ2-1; D remains unclear. TRBV23-1 is flagged as an ORF with uncertain function. V was pared by 8 bases and J by 4 bases, with 24 bases between. The CDR3 runs 17 residues. This CDR3 is CASLTFPPRCGYNEQFF. As DNA, the CDR3 is TGCGCCAGCCTTACGTTCCCCCCAAGATGCGGATACAATGAGCAGTTCTTC.

The V gene is TRBV30, the J gene TRBJ2-5; tentatively, D is TRBD1 (5 bases). The J call may be wrong; the DNA end is better matched by TRBJ2-7. Germline CDR1 and CDR2: GTSNPN and SVGIG (reference sequence). The length of the CDR3 is 12 residues. The CDR3 bases are TGTGCCCTAAATGGGGCCTCCTACGAGCAGTACTTC. Protein sequence: CALNGASYEQYF.